Below are 27 T cell receptor beta chains sequenced from a single sample in a study of cytomegalovirus exposure and HLA in healthy donors. Both 60 Vbeta primers and 13 Jbeta primers went into the PCR. Some clones are missing from TCRdb's copy, which holds only in-frame ones; the method was immunoSEQ multiplex PCR. There are some 99,000 clones in the sample; approximately 76% occur only once, and around 8% lies in the top ten. Sequencing was performed on PBMCs. The source of these receptors is a man aged 35 to 55 in good health and CMV-seronegative.

The gene calls are TRBV19 and TRBJ1-2; TRBD1 agrees at 9 bases. The V gene end was trimmed by 9 bases and the J gene end by 4 bases; junction bases not matched to a gene: 12. The CDR3 is 15 amino acids. Looked up from germline, CDR1 is LNHDA and CDR2 is SQIVND (reference sequence). The CDR3 sequence: CASELNRGRGYGYTF. For the CDR3, the DNA is TGTGCCAGCGAACTTAACAGGGGGCGCGGCTATGGCTACACCTTC. The full variable domain, rest sourced from reference TRBV19 and TRBJ1-2, is DGGITQSPKYLFRKEGQNVTLSCEQNLNHDAMYWYRQDPGQGLRLIYYSQIVNDFQKGDIAEGYSVSREKKESFPLTVTSAQKNPTAFYLCASELNRGRGYGYTFGSGTRLTVV.

The chain has TRBV11-2 and TRBJ1-4, with 8 positions matching TRBD1. The CDR3 has 17 residues. The germline CDR1 and CDR2 sequences are SGHAT and FQNNGV. The V gene end was trimmed by 5 bases and the J gene end by 2 bases; junction bases not matched to a gene: 10. The CDR3 nucleotides read TGTGCCAGCAGCCCCTACCCCAGGGGGCGGACTAATGAAAAACTGTTTTTT. As protein: CASSPYPRGRTNEKLFF.

V is TRBV6-5 and J is TRBJ1-2; D may be TRBD1 (6 bases). Germline CDR1 and CDR2: MNHEY and SVGAGI. This CDR3 is built from 15 residues. Deletions cut 2 bases from V and 7 bases from J, with 17 bases between. In DNA form, the CDR3 reads TGTGCCAGCAGTTACGCCCCCCGACACAGGGCTGGCTACACCTTC. Translated: CASSYAPRHRAGYTF.

The V call is TRBV5-1, the J call TRBJ2-7, with a weak D call TRBD1 (5 bases). Germline V gives CDR1 SGHRS, CDR2 YFSETQ. V lost 4 bases and J lost 4, with 15 bases in between. The CDR3 totals 14 residues. The CDR3 loop reads CASSQGYPWYEQYF. The CDR3 nucleotides are TGCGCCAGCAGCCAGGGCTACCCCTGGTACGAGCAGTACTTC.

The CDR3 region has the DNA TGTGCCAGCAGCTTGTTGGGGGCGGGGGGGTTTCATACGCAGTATTTT. This codes for CASSLLGAGGFHTQYF. The chain links TRBV5-4 to TRBJ2-3, with 9 bases that match TRBD2. Germline CDR1 SGHNT, CDR2 YYREEE (reference sequence). This CDR3 has 16 residues. V shed 1 base, J shed 7 bases, and the junction held 10 bases outside the gene matches.

The V gene is TRBV30, the J gene TRBJ1-1, with D perhaps TRBD1 (5 bases). The CDR3 totals 15 residues. Germline V CDR1 and CDR2: GTSNPN, SVGIG (reference sequence). The V end was cut by 3 bases, the J end by 3 bases, with 17 bases between. The CDR3 sequence is CAWRDQGLWDTEAFF. For the CDR3, the DNA is TGTGCCTGGAGGGACCAGGGACTTTGGGACACTGAAGCTTTCTTT.

The chain carries TRBV5-6 and TRBJ2-7, with 7 bases identical to TRBD1. Germline CDR1 is SGHDT and CDR2 is YYEEEE. The ends lost 4 bases at V and 3 bases at J; junction bases unmatched: 4. CDR3 length: 13 amino acids. CDR3 DNA: TGTGCCAGCAGCCCGCCAGGGGGCTACGAGCAGTACTTC. It is translated as CASSPPGGYEQYF. The full variable domain, with the rest looked up from reference TRBV5-6 and TRBJ2-7, is DAGVTQSPTHLIKTRGQQVTLRCSPKSGHDTVSWYQQALGQGPQFIFQYYEEEERQRGNFPDRFSGHQFPNYSSELNVNALLLGDSALYLCASSPPGGYEQYFGPGTRLTVT.

This clone was detected a few times. This chain uses TRBV5-1 with TRBJ2-2; D is undetermined. Germline CDR1 and CDR2: SGHRS and YFSETQ. The CDR3 runs to 15 residues. Trimming took 0 bases from V and 2 from J, leaving 8 bases between them. The CDR3 loop is CASSLGTYNTGELFF. The DNA of the CDR3 is TGCGCCAGCAGCTTGGGCACTTACAACACCGGGGAGCTGTTTTTT.

The chain links TRBV28 to TRBJ2-5; possible D gene TRBD2, 6 bases. V was pared by 8 bases and J by 5 bases, with 12 bases between. In germline, CDR1 is MDHEN, CDR2 SYDVKM. The CDR3 is 12 amino acids. The CDR3: CASHAGRETQYF. CDR3 sequence (DNA): TGTGCCAGCCATGCGGGGAGGGAGACCCAGTACTTC. Filled out from reference TRBV28 and TRBJ2-5, the complete variable domain reads DVKVTQSSRYLVKRTGEKVFLECVQDMDHENMFWYRQDPGLGLRLIYFSYDVKMKEKGDIPEGYSVSREKKERFSLILESASTNQTSMYLCASHAGRETQYFGPGTRLLVL.

This clone was observed a few times. V and J are TRBV6-4 and TRBJ2-1, with TRBD2 identical over 11 bases. The CDR3 length is 15 residues. Trimming took 5 bases from V and 3 from J; bases not matched to a gene: 3. CDR1 MRHNA and CDR2 SNTAGT come from the germline V gene. The CDR3 here is CASSPSGGSYNEQFF. CDR3 DNA: TGTGCCAGCAGTCCTAGCGGGGGGAGCTACAATGAGCAGTTCTTC.

The rearrangement links TRBV7-9 to TRBJ1-1, with 7 bases matching TRBD1. This CDR3 comprises 16 residues. The ends lost 5 bases at V and 1 base at J; junction bases unmatched: 10. Per the germline V gene, CDR1 is SEHNR and CDR2 is FQNEAQ (reference sequence). The CDR3 coding sequence is TGTGCCAGCAGCGTAAGACAGGGCAATGGGAACACTGAAGCTTTCTTT. Translation gives CASSVRQGNGNTEAFF.

The chain combines TRBV6-6 with TRBJ2-7; 10 bases line up with TRBD1. Germline V gene data show CDR1 as MNHNY and CDR2 as SVGAGI (reference sequence). The CDR3 sequence is 16 residues long. Trimming cost V 5 bases and J 3 bases; bases outside gene matches: 10. CDR3 nucleotide sequence: TGTGCCAGCAGTCCGGGACAGGGGTGGCCAAACTACGAGCAGTACTTC. This translates into CASSPGQGWPNYEQYF.

The chain employs TRBV9 and TRBJ2-7; 7 bases fit TRBD1. Germline V lookup: CDR1 SGDLS, CDR2 YYNGEE. The CDR3 runs to 14 residues. V lost 6 bases, J lost 0 bases, and 6 bases stayed unmatched. CDR3 residues: CASNQQGTSYEQYF. As DNA, the CDR3 is TGTGCCAGCAACCAACAGGGGACCTCCTACGAGCAGTACTTC.

The chain joins TRBV7-3 to TRBJ2-2; TRBD2 matches at 12 bases. The germline V gene has CDR1 SGHTA and CDR2 FQGTGA. V lost 4 bases to trimming and J lost 5 bases; unmatched junction nucleotides: 5. This CDR3 spans 16 amino acids. In nucleotides, the CDR3 is TGTGCCAGCAGCTCCGGTGGACTAGCGGGGACCGGGGAGCTGTTTTTT. This translates into CASSSGGLAGTGELFF.

There are a few counts of this clone. V and J are TRBV4-1 and TRBJ2-7; D is uncertain. Germline assignment: CDR1 MGHRA and CDR2 YSYEKL. V lost 0 bases to trimming and J lost 4 bases, with 19 bases between them. The CDR3 runs to 17 residues. This CDR3 reads CASSQELTLPPRYEQYF. CDR3 in DNA: TGCGCCAGCAGCCAAGAACTCACACTCCCCCCGCGGTACGAGCAGTACTTC.

The chain recombines TRBV28 with TRBJ2-7; D uncertain. The V gene's germline CDR1 is MDHEN and CDR2 SYDVKM. V lost 3 bases, J lost 5 bases, and 11 bases lay in between. The length of the CDR3 is 13 residues. CDR3 in amino acids: CASSFTSRDEQYF. In DNA, the CDR3 is TGTGCCAGCAGTTTTACCTCACGGGACGAGCAGTACTTC.

The chain links TRBV18 to TRBJ1-2, with D uncertain. The CDR3 sequence is 14 residues long. Germline CDR1 KGHSH, CDR2 LQKENI. V lost 3 bases, J lost 1 base, and 9 bases lay in between. CDR3 DNA: TGTGCCAGCTCACCCCGGGAGTTTAACTATGGCTACACCTTC. This codes for CASSPREFNYGYTF.

V and J are TRBV7-3 and TRBJ2-3; 9 nucleotides match TRBD1. J gave up 5 bases and V 5 bases, and 5 bases lay outside the gene matches. The CDR3 runs 14 residues. Germline V CDR1 and CDR2: SGHTA, FQGTGA. CDR3 bases: TGTGCCAGCAGCGAGAGACAGGGGGAAGATACGCAGTATTTT. Amino acid sequence: CASSERQGEDTQYF.

The chain joins TRBV9 to TRBJ2-3; a possible D gene is TRBD2 (5 bases). Trimming took 0 bases from V and 3 from J, leaving 11 bases between them. Looked up from germline, CDR1 is SGDLS and CDR2 is YYNGEE. The length of the CDR3 is 15 residues. The CDR3 bases are TGTGCCAGCAGCGTAGACGGGGAAACGACAGATACGCAGTATTTT. This codes for CASSVDGETTDTQYF.

The chain combines TRBV7-9 with TRBJ2-7; D gene uncertain. The germline V and J ends were trimmed by 1 base and 3 bases, with 13 bases remaining between them. CDR3 length: 15 residues. Germline lookup yields CDR1 SEHNR and CDR2 FQNEAQ (reference sequence). CDR3 residues: CASSLDGSAFYEQYF. The CDR3 DNA follows: TGTGCCAGCAGCTTAGACGGGTCAGCTTTCTACGAGCAGTACTTC.

The rearrangement uses TRBV29-1 and TRBJ2-7; D is possibly TRBD2 (5 bases). This CDR3 spans 12 amino acids. The germline V and J ends were trimmed by 4 bases and 2 bases, with 9 bases remaining between them. Per the germline V gene, CDR1 is SQVTM and CDR2 is ANQGSEA. CDR3 DNA: TGCAGCGTTGCGGACTCCCCCTACGAGCAGTACTTC. It codes for CSVADSPYEQYF.

This clone was seen more than once but under ten times. The chain links TRBV28 to TRBJ1-6; D gene unclear. The germline V gene encodes CDR1 MDHEN and CDR2 SYDVKM. This CDR3 spans 13 amino acids. V was clipped by 3 bases and J by 6 bases, with 6 bases between them. The CDR3 DNA is TGTGCCAGCAGTTTGACGGGTAATTCACCCCTCCACTTT. Protein sequence: CASSLTGNSPLHF.

V usage is TRBV6-1 and J usage is TRBJ1-1, with D perhaps matching TRBD1 (5 bases). The V end was cut by 7 bases, the J end by 2 bases, with 11 bases between. The CDR3 is 13 amino acids. Germline V CDR1 and CDR2: MNHNS, SASEGT. CDR3 sequence (DNA): TGTGCCAGCAACCCAGGGCTAAACACTGAAGCTTTCTTT. The encoded protein is CASNPGLNTEAFF.

This clone has just one count. This chain connects TRBV5-1 to TRBJ2-6; TRBD1 agrees at 11 bases. This CDR3 has 18 residues. The junction had 8 bases not matched to a gene; V was cut back by 2 bases and J by 4 bases. Germline V CDR1 and CDR2: SGHRS, YFSETQ. The CDR3 DNA follows: TGCGCCAGCAGCTTTGGAGGACAGGGGGCGATCGGGGCCAACGTCCTGACTTTC. This sequence encodes CASSFGGQGAIGANVLTF.

This clone came up once. This sequence joins TRBV7-6 and TRBJ2-7, with 13 positions matching TRBD2. The CDR3 has 16 residues. V dropped 1 base and J dropped 1; count of bases not matched to a gene: 1. Germline CDR1 is SGHVS and CDR2 is FNYEAQ. CDR3 amino acids: CASSLETSGGSYEQYF. The CDR3 coding sequence is TGTGCCAGCAGCTTAGAGACTAGCGGGGGGTCCTACGAGCAGTACTTC. Drawing the rest from reference TRBV7-6 and TRBJ2-7, the complete variable domain is GAGVSQSPRYKVTKRGQDVALRCDPISGHVSLYWYRQALGQGPEFLTYFNYEAQQDKSGLPNDRFSAERPEGSISTLTIQRTEQRDSAMYRCASSLETSGGSYEQYFGPGTRLTVT.

V is TRBV19 and J is TRBJ1-1; TRBD1 agrees at 10 bases. CDR3 length: 16 residues. Germline V gene data show CDR1 as LNHDA and CDR2 as SQIVND (reference sequence). V dropped 4 bases and J dropped 3; count of bases not matched to a gene: 8. The CDR3: CASSRSLGTGDTEAFF. DNA of the CDR3: TGTGCCAGTAGTAGATCCCTCGGGACAGGGGACACTGAAGCTTTCTTT.

This chain connects TRBV4-2 to TRBJ2-3, with 7 bases matching TRBD2. Germline CDR1 LGHNA, CDR2 YNFKEQ. V lost 1 base and J lost 3; bases outside the gene matches: 7. This CDR3 has 16 residues. The CDR3 sequence: CASSQGGRGRTDTQYF. CDR3 coding DNA: TGTGCCAGCAGCCAAGGAGGGAGGGGCAGGACAGATACGCAGTATTTT.